The 2 T cell receptor beta chains given below trace back to one sample, sequenced in a study of radiotherapy plus CTLA-4 blockade in lung cancer. This table comes from immunoSEQ multiplex PCR, and its TCRdb copy is limited to in-frame clones, with some not included. The table shows tens of thousands of clones, with around 75% occurring only once. The specimen was peripheral blood, collected from a patient treated with radiotherapy plus ipilimumab. Receptors were obtained from a human donor with non-small cell lung cancer who had a complete response to radiotherapy plus ipilimumab.

The rearrangement uses TRBV23-1 and TRBJ1-6, with D tentatively TRBD1 (6 bases). TRBV23-1 is identified as an open reading frame with a role that is uncertain. The CDR3 consists of 14 residues. V dropped 6 bases and J dropped 10 bases, with 16 bases sitting between them. The CDR3 spells CASRDRFLISPLHF. The DNA for the CDR3 is TGCGCCAGCAGAGACAGGTTCTTGATCTCACCCCTCCACTTT.

The V and J genes are TRBV6-5 and TRBJ1-1; tentative D call: TRBD1 (5 bases). V lost 5 bases and J 4 bases, leaving 14 bases between the germline ends. This CDR3 has 14 amino acids. Germline CDR1 and CDR2: MNHEY and SVGAGI. The CDR3 region has the DNA TGTGCCAGCAGTAAACAAAGGGGTTTCACTGAAGCTTTCTTT. Amino acids: CASSKQRGFTEAFF.